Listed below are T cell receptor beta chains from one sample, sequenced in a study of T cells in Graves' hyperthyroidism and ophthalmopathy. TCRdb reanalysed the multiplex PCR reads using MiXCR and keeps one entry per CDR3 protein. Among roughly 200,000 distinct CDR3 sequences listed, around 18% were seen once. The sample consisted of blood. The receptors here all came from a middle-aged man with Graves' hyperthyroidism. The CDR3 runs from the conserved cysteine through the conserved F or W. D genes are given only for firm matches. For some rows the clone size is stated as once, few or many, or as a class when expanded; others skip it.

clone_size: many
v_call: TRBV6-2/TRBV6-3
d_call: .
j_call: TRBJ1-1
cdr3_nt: TGTGCCAGCTTCAAGCAGCCCACTGAAGCTTTCTTT
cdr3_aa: CASFKQPTEAFF

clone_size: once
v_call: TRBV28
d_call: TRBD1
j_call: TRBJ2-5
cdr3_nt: TGTGCCAGCAGATTTCAGGGGGCGCGAGAGACCCAGTACTTC
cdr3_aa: CASRFQGARETQYF

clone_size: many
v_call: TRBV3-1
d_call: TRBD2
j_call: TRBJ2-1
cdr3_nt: TGTGCCAGCAGCCGACCTCTACCGGGGGGGCCGGGGGAGCAGTTCTTC
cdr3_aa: CASSRPLPGGPGEQFF

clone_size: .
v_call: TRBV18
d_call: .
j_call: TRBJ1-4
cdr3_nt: TGTGCCAGCTCACCACTAGGGCAAACTAATGAAAAACTGTTTTTT
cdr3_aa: CASSPLGQTNEKLFF

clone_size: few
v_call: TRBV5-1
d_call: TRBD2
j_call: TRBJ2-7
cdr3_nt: TGCGCCAGCAGCTTGGCACGCGGCGGGGGGGCCTTAAAATACGAGCAGTACTTC
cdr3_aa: CASSLARGGGALKYEQYF

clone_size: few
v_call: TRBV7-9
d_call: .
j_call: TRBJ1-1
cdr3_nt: TGTGCCAGCAGCTTAGCTGGTGGGTTGGGGGCTGAAGCTTTCTTT
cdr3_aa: CASSLAGGLGAEAFF

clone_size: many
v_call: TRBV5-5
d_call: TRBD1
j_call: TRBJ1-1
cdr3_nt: TGTGCCAGCAGCCGGGACAGGGTTTCAGCTGAAGCTTTCTTT
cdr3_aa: CASSRDRVSAEAFF

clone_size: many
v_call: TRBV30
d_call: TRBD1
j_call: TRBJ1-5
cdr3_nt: TGTGCCTGGGGGACAGGGGGTGTTGGTCAGCCCCAGCATTTT
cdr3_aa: CAWGTGGVGQPQHF

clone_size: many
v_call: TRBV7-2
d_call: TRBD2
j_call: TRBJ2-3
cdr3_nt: TGTGCCAGCAGCCCCCGGGGACTAGCGGGGGGAGATACGCAGTATTTT
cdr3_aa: CASSPRGLAGGDTQYF

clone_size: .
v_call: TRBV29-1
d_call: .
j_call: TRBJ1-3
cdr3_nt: TGCAGCGCCCTCGGGGGGACTGCTGGAAACACCATATATTTT
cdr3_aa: CSALGGTAGNTIYF

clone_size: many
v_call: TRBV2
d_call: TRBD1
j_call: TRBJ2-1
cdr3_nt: TGTGCCAGCAGGGACAGGGCTGACAATGAGCAGTTCTTC
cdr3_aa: CASRDRADNEQFF

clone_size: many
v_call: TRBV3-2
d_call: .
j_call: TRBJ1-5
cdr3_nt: TGTGCCACCCGGATGAGATGCGGCAATCAGCCCCAGCATTTT
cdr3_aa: CATRMRCGNQPQHF

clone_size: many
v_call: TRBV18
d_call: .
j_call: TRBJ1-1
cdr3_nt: TGTGCCAGCTCACCGGGACGGAACACTGAAGCTTTCTTT
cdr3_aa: CASSPGRNTEAFF

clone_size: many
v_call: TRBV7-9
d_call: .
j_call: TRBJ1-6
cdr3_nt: TGTGCCAGCAGCTTAGAATTGGGGACTGGGTCACCCCTCCACTTT
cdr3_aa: CASSLELGTGSPLHF

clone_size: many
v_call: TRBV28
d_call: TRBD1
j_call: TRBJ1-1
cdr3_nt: TGTGCCAGCAGCCCCTACAGGGGCGAAATGAACACTGAAGCTTTCTTT
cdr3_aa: CASSPYRGEMNTEAFF

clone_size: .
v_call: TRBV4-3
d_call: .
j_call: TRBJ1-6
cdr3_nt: TGCGCCAGCAGCCGAGTCCAGGAATCGCATTCACCCCTCCACTTT
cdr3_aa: CASSRVQESHSPLHF

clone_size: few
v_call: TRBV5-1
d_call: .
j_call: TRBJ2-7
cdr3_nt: TGCGCCAGCAGCTTAGGCAGTCAATCCTACGAGCAGTACTTC
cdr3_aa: CASSLGSQSYEQYF

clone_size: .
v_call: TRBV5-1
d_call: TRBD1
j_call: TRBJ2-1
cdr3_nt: TGCGCCAGCAGCAAAGAACCGGGACAGCCATCCTACAATGAGCAGTTCTTC
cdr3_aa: CASSKEPGQPSYNEQFF

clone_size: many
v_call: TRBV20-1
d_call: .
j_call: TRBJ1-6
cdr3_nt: TGCAGTGCTAGAGACCGCAGTTATAATTCACCCCTCCACTTT
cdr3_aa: CSARDRSYNSPLHF

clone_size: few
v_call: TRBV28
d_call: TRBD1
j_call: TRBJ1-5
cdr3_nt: TGTGCCAGCAGTTCAGGACAGGGACATCAGCCCCAGCATTTT
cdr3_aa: CASSSGQGHQPQHF

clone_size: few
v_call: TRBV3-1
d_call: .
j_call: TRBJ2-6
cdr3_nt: TGTGCCAGCAGCCAAGAGTCAGGGGGGATAGGGGCCAACGTCCTGACTTTC
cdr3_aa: CASSQESGGIGANVLTF

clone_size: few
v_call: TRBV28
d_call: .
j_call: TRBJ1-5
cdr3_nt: TGTGCCAGCACCCTCACGGGGGGCGGTCAGCCCCAGCATTTT
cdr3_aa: CASTLTGGGQPQHF

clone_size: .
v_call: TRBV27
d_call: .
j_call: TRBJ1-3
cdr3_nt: TGTGCCAGCAGCCCGACAGAGCCTGGAAACACCATATATTTT
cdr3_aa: CASSPTEPGNTIYF

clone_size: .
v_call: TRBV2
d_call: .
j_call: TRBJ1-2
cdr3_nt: TGTGCCAGCAGTGATCCCGGGACAATGAATGGCTACACCTTC
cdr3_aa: CASSDPGTMNGYTF

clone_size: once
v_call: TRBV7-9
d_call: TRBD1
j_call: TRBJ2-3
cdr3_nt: TGTGCCAGCGACGGCCAGGGGGTCCACACAGATACGCAGTATTTT
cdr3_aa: CASDGQGVHTDTQYF

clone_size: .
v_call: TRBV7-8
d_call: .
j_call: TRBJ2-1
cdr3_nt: TGTGCCAGCAGCCCGCAGCCCCCAGAGCAGTTCTTC
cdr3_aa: CASSPQPPEQFF

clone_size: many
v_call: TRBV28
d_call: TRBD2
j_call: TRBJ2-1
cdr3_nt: TGTGCCAGCACTCGGGGGGTTAATGAGCAGTTCTTC
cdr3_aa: CASTRGVNEQFF

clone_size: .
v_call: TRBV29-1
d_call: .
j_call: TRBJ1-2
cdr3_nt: TGCAGCGTTGAACGGCGGCAGGTGGGAGATGGCTACACCTTC
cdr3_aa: CSVERRQVGDGYTF

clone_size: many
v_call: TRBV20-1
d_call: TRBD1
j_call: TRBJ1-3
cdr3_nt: TGCAGTGCTAGACGACAGGGGCCGGGAAACACCATATATTTT
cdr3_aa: CSARRQGPGNTIYF